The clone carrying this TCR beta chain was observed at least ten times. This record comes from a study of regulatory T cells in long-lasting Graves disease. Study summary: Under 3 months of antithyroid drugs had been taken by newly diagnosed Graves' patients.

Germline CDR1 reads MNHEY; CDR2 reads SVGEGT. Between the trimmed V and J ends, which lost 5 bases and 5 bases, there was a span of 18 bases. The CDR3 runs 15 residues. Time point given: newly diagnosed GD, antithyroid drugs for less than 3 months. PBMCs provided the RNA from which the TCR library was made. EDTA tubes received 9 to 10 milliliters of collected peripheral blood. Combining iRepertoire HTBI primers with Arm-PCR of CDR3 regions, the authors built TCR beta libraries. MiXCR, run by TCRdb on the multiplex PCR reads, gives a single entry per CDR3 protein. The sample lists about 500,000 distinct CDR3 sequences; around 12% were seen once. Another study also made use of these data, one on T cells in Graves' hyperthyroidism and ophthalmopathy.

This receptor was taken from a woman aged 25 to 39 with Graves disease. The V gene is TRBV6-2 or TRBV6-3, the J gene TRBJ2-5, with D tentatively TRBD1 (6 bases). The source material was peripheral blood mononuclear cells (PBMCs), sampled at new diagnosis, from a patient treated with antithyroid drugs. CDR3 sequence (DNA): TGTGCCAGCAGTGAAAGAATTGAGGGGGTGGAGACCCAGTACTTC. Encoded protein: CASSERIEGVETQYF.